These 22 T cell receptor beta chains were all obtained from the same sample, sequenced in a study of cytomegalovirus exposure and HLA in healthy donors. The PCR had 60 Vbeta and 13 Jbeta primers. Clones were sequenced by immunoSEQ multiplex PCR, and TCRdb holds only the in-frame ones, with some missing. Of some 96,000 clones listed, 50% to 80% are singletons. Sequencing was carried out using PBMCs. These receptor sequences come from a man in his sixties in good health and CMV-seronegative.

CDR3 nucleotide sequence: TGTGCCAGCAGTCCCAGGACAGGATCAGTTCAGCCCCAGCATTTT. Residues: CASSPRTGSVQPQHF. This chain connects TRBV28 to TRBJ1-5; 7 positions match TRBD1. CDR1 MDHEN and CDR2 SYDVKM come from the germline V gene. The CDR3 has 15 residues. V was clipped by 5 bases and J by 6 bases; unmatched bases: 10.

The chain recombines TRBV6-7 with TRBJ1-5; TRBD1 matches 8 bases. TRBV6-7 is designated an ORF whose function remains uncertain. This CDR3 has 14 residues. The junction had 6 bases not matched to a gene; V was cut back by 6 bases and J by 5 bases. The CDR3 region has the DNA TGTGCCAGCAGGACAGGGGCTGGAGATCAGCCCCAGCATTTT. Translation gives CASRTGAGDQPQHF.

This clone was counted a single time. The rearrangement uses TRBV5-1 and TRBJ1-2; 8 bases fit TRBD1. The V and J ends lost 4 bases and 3 bases, in that order; junction bases with no gene match: 11. The CDR3 sequence is 16 residues long. Germline lookup yields CDR1 SGHRS and CDR2 YFSETQ. CDR3 residues: CASSPDPGGADYGYTF. DNA of the CDR3: TGCGCCAGCAGCCCCGACCCAGGGGGCGCGGACTATGGCTACACCTTC.

The V gene is TRBV28, the J gene TRBJ1-2, with 7 bases lining up with TRBD1. The CDR3 length is 16 residues. J was trimmed by 5 bases and V by 8 bases; bases with no gene match: 17. The V gene's germline CDR1 is MDHEN and CDR2 SYDVKM. The CDR3: CASAARGSYNYYGYTF. CDR3 sequence (DNA): TGTGCCAGCGCTGCCAGGGGGTCCTACAACTATTATGGCTACACCTTC.

This clone was found once. The V gene is TRBV30, the J gene TRBJ2-1; 8 nucleotides match TRBD2. CDR3 length: 18 amino acids. Germline V lookup: CDR1 GTSNPN, CDR2 SVGIG (reference sequence). V lost 3 bases, J lost 3 bases, and 16 bases stayed unmatched. As DNA, the CDR3 is TGTGCCTGGAGGCCCGCCTCCAGGCGGCTAGCGGGCTACAATGAGCAGTTCTTC. Translating it yields CAWRPASRRLAGYNEQFF.

The chain has TRBV5-1 and TRBJ1-5; 10 nucleotides line up with TRBD1. The CDR3 contains 14 residues. V shed 3 bases and J 7 bases; nucleotides not matched to a gene: 4. Germline V gene sequence: CDR1 SGHRS, CDR2 YFSETQ. The CDR3 nucleotides read TGCGCCAGCAGCTCCGGACAGGGGGACCAGCCCCAGCATTTT. Residues: CASSSGQGDQPQHF.

This chain uses TRBV19 with TRBJ1-2, with 8 bases fitting TRBD1. CDR1 is LNHDA and CDR2 is SQIVND in the germline V gene (reference sequence). This CDR3 has 16 residues. V lost 5 bases to trimming and J lost 8 bases; unmatched junction nucleotides: 16. The CDR3 bases are TGTGCCAGTAGTGTTACCGGGACAGGCCAAACCGGGGGCTACACCTTC. The encoded protein is CASSVTGTGQTGGYTF.

The DNA of the CDR3 is TGTGCCAGCTTCGTGTCGTCCACTGAAGCTTTCTTT. The encoded protein is CASFVSSTEAFF. This chain connects TRBV27 to TRBJ1-1; no definite D call. The germline V and J ends were trimmed by 8 bases and 4 bases, with 11 bases remaining between them. The CDR3 covers 12 residues. The germline CDR1 and CDR2 sequences are MNHEY and SMNVEV (reference sequence).

The sample holds one count of this clone. The J gene is TRBJ1-5, the V gene TRBV28, with 12 bases matching TRBD1. V shed 6 bases, J shed 7 bases, and the junction held 7 bases outside the gene matches. Germline CDR1 and CDR2: MDHEN and SYDVKM. This CDR3 contains 15 residues. The chain's CDR3 is CASRGDRGPGQPQHF. CDR3 coding DNA: TGTGCCAGCAGGGGGGACAGGGGGCCGGGACAGCCCCAGCATTTT.

This clone came up a few times. This rearrangement joins TRBV7-8 to TRBJ2-7, with unresolved D. CDR1 is SGHVS and CDR2 is FQNEAQ in the germline V gene. The ends were cut back, 2 bases at V and 5 bases at J, with 13 bases in the middle. The CDR3 contains 14 residues. DNA for the CDR3: TGTGCCAGCAGCTTATCGTCAGTGTTACACGAGCAGTACTTC. This sequence encodes CASSLSSVLHEQYF.

V usage is TRBV19 and J usage is TRBJ2-4; 9 bases match TRBD1. CDR1 and CDR2 (germline): LNHDA, SQIVND (reference sequence). The CDR3 covers 14 residues. V dropped 4 bases and J dropped 3; count of bases not matched to a gene: 1. This CDR3 is CASSTTGGKNIQYF. CDR3 sequence (DNA): TGTGCCAGTAGTACGACAGGGGGCAAAAACATTCAGTACTTC.

There are a few counts of this clone. The chain couples TRBV7-9 to TRBJ1-2; D is possibly TRBD1 (5 bases). V lost 5 bases and J lost 0, with 22 bases in between. Per germline, CDR1 SEHNR and CDR2 FQNEAQ (reference sequence). The CDR3 spans 18 residues. CDR3 region: CASSPPPGRAETNYGYTF. The DNA of the CDR3 is TGTGCCAGCAGCCCACCCCCGGGCAGGGCGGAAACTAACTATGGCTACACCTTC.

This chain links TRBV9 with TRBJ1-6; 8 bases match TRBD1. This CDR3 spans 15 amino acids. The germline CDR1 and CDR2 sequences are SGDLS and YYNGEE. V trimming: 3 bases; J trimming: 6 bases; junction bases outside the gene matches: 5. The CDR3: CASSEGQGGNSPLHF. CDR3 DNA: TGTGCCAGCAGCGAAGGACAGGGCGGTAATTCACCCCTCCACTTT.

With regard to this clone: The CDR3 ends on some other residue instead of the conserved phenylalanine or tryptophan, so this is likely a read error. The DNA is omitted, as the CDR3 cannot be located on it reliably, and the CDR3 follows TCRdb's listing. The rearrangement links TRBV18 to TRBJ2-3; no check of the table's D call, TRBD2, against the DNA was made. From germline, CDR1 is KGHSH and CDR2 LQKENI. A total of 13 residues make up the CDR3, ends included. CDR3 protein: CASSQTSGTAPTV.

The chain joins TRBV4-1 to TRBJ1-5; D unclear. Trimming took 0 bases from V and 0 from J, leaving 12 bases between them. The CDR3 covers 17 residues. Germline CDR1 and CDR2: MGHRA and YSYEKL. The CDR3 is CASSQEGAGYSNQPQHF. The CDR3, as DNA: TGCGCCAGCAGCCAAGAAGGCGCAGGCTATAGCAATCAGCCCCAGCATTTT.

The genes are TRBV5-1 and TRBJ2-3; 9 nucleotides agree with TRBD1. Germline V gene lookup returns CDR1 SGHRS and CDR2 YFSETQ. This CDR3 comprises 16 residues. The V segment lost 0 bases and the J segment 8 bases; nucleotides outside the gene matches: 10. The CDR3 sequence: CASSLASTGGLGTQYF. CDR3 coding DNA: TGCGCCAGCAGCTTGGCGAGTACAGGGGGCCTTGGTACGCAGTATTTT.

The rearrangement links TRBV6-6 to TRBJ1-4; TRBD1 matches 11 bases. The CDR3 loop spans 14 amino acids. Germline-derived CDR1 and CDR2 are MNHNY and SVGAGI (reference sequence). V shed 6 bases, J shed 7 bases, and the junction held 4 bases outside the gene matches. For the CDR3, the DNA is TGTGCCAGCAGGTGGGGGACAGGGGGTGAAAAACTGTTTTTT. The encoded protein is CASRWGTGGEKLFF.

The chain carries TRBV6-5 and TRBJ2-5; no clear D gene. Gene TRBJ2-7 matches the end of the DNA better, so the J call may be wrong. CDR1 is MNHEY and CDR2 is SVGAGI in the germline V gene. This CDR3 spans 14 amino acids. The CDR3 spells CASTSWRLAYEQYF. DNA for the CDR3: TGTGCCAGCACCTCCTGGCGGCTCGCCTACGAGCAGTACTTC.

The V gene is TRBV19, the J gene TRBJ2-5, with TRBD1 matching 9 bases. Germline V lookup: CDR1 LNHDA, CDR2 SQIVND (reference sequence). V lost 6 bases to trimming and J lost 5 bases; unmatched junction nucleotides: 7. CDR3 size: 14 residues. CDR3 in amino acids: CASRQQGADETQYF. Here the CDR3 DNA reads TGTGCCAGTAGACAACAGGGGGCTGACGAGACCCAGTACTTC.

V usage is TRBV29-1 and J usage is TRBJ1-1, with 7 bases fitting TRBD1. Germline CDR1 SQVTM, CDR2 ANQGSEA. The length of the CDR3 is 14 residues. The trim removed 6 bases at V and 0 bases at J, leaving 7 bases unmatched. As DNA, the CDR3 is TGCAGCGTCCCGACAGGGACGATGAACACTGAAGCTTTCTTT. It codes for CSVPTGTMNTEAFF.

The CDR3 DNA is TGTGCCTGGAGACACCTGAACACTGAAGCTTTCTTT. This translates into CAWRHLNTEAFF. The V gene is TRBV30, the J gene TRBJ1-1; D remains ambiguous. The CDR3 is made up of 12 amino acids. Germline V gene lookup returns CDR1 GTSNPN and CDR2 SVGIG (reference sequence). V lost 3 bases, J lost 0 bases, and 5 bases lay in between.

The chain recombines TRBV11-1 with TRBJ2-3; weak D call: TRBD2 (6 bases). The CDR3 extends over 14 amino acids. The germline V gene has CDR1 SGHAT and CDR2 FQDESV (reference sequence). The V and J ends lost 4 bases and 5 bases respectively, with 13 bases between them. The CDR3 DNA follows: TGTGCCAGCAGCTATGGGGGAGCGGGAGATACGCAGTATTTT. Its protein product is CASSYGGAGDTQYF.